What follows are 7 T cell receptor beta chains derived from one specimen sequenced in a study of HIV-infected children after antiretroviral therapy interruption. Treatment meaning: PENTA 11 planned treatment interruption arm or continuous ART arm. RNA-based 3' RACE libraries used unique molecular identifiers. TCRdb passed the 3' RACE reads through MiXCR, listing each CDR3 protein once. The data hold tens of thousands of distinct CDR3 sequences, with approximately 6.1% observed a single time. The material sequenced was CD45RA+ CD4+ T cells from PBMCs, pooled from several time points, taken from a donor given antiretroviral therapy, either interrupted or continuous. As for subset: naive CD4+ CD45RA+ CD45RO- T cells. The receptor source for this set is a pool of human donors with HIV.

There are many counts of this clonotype. The chain has TRBV20-1 and TRBJ2-1, with D perhaps matching TRBD2 (6 bases). This CDR3 is built from 14 residues. The germline V gene encodes CDR1 DFQATT and CDR2 SNEGSKA (reference sequence). Trimming cost V 5 bases and J 0 bases, with 11 bases left between them. CDR3 DNA: TGCAGTGCTCAAGCGGGCTTCTCCTACAATGAGCAGTTCTTC. Translating gives CSAQAGFSYNEQFF.

At least ten counts were recorded for this clonotype. This chain links TRBV29-1 with TRBJ2-5, with D uncertain. The CDR3 runs 11 residues. The germline V gene encodes CDR1 SQVTM and CDR2 ANQGSEA. Trimming stripped 6 bases from V and 5 bases from J, with 10 bases between. Here the CDR3 reads CSVQPGETQYF. The CDR3 nucleotides are TGCAGCGTACAACCGGGTGAGACCCAGTACTTC.

There are many counts of this clonotype. The chain has TRBV10-2 and TRBJ2-7; TRBD2 matches 11 bases. The CDR3 runs to 15 residues. The J segment lost 2 bases and the V segment lost 7 bases, leaving 7 bases of the junction unmatched. In germline, CDR1 is WSHSY, CDR2 SAAADI. The CDR3 bases are TGCGCCAGCATCCAACTAGCGGGGGCCACCTACGAGCAGTACTTC. Translated: CASIQLAGATYEQYF.

The V call is TRBV6-2 or TRBV6-3, the J call TRBJ2-6; 8 bases match TRBD1. The CDR3 length is 15 residues. From germline, CDR1 is MNHEY and CDR2 SVGEGT. Trimming cost V 6 bases and J 2 bases; bases outside gene matches: 3. This CDR3 reads CASRSGGAGANVLTF. CDR3 bases: TGTGCCAGCAGATCAGGGGGCGCTGGGGCCAACGTCCTGACTTTC.

This clonotype showed up many times. This chain joins TRBV5-4 and TRBJ2-5, with 15 bases lining up with TRBD2. Germline CDR1 and CDR2: SGHNT and YYREEE (reference sequence). The ends lost 4 bases at V and 1 base at J; junction bases unmatched: 5. The CDR3 is 17 amino acids. CDR3 DNA: TGTGCCAGCAGCCGGGGACTAGCGGGGGGTTTCCAAGAGACCCAGTACTTC. The encoded protein is CASSRGLAGGFQETQYF.

This rearrangement joins TRBV4-2 to TRBJ2-1; no definite D call. V gave up 1 base and J gave up 1 base, with 11 bases separating them. The CDR3 contains 16 residues. The germline V gene has CDR1 LGHNA and CDR2 YNFKEQ. Here the CDR3 reads CASSQAVSRSYNEQFF. CDR3 coding DNA: TGTGCCAGCAGCCAAGCTGTGAGTAGATCCTACAATGAGCAGTTCTTC.

This clonotype has only a few counts. V usage is TRBV27 and J usage is TRBJ2-7; a weak D match, TRBD1 (5 bases). Trimming left V 0 bases short and J 4 bases short, with 13 bases between. The CDR3 consists of 15 residues. The germline CDR1 and CDR2 sequences are MNHEY and SMNVEV (reference sequence). The CDR3 nucleotides are TGTGCCAGCAGTTTATCGGGGCCCTCCTCGTACGAGCAGTACTTC. This gives the protein CASSLSGPSSYEQYF.